Following are 11 T cell receptor beta chains from one sample sequenced in a study of cytomegalovirus exposure and HLA in healthy donors. Vbeta (60) and Jbeta (13) primers were used in the PCR. Sequencing was performed with immunoSEQ multiplex PCR; in TCRdb, only in-frame clones are kept and a portion is missing. The sample contains 200,000 to 300,000 clones, 82% of which appear only once. The sample comprised PBMCs. These receptors were collected from a middle-aged woman in good health and CMV-seropositive.

The CDR3 sequence is CASSLEPGKGYTF. The CDR3 DNA follows: TGTGCCAGCAGCTTAGAACCGGGAAAGGGCTACACCTTC. The chain recombines TRBV7-2 with TRBJ1-2; D remains ambiguous. This CDR3 is 13 amino acids long. Trimming cost V 1 base and J 8 bases, with 11 bases left between them. Germline CDR1 and CDR2: SGHTA and FQGNSA. Filled out from reference TRBV7-2 and TRBJ1-2, the complete variable domain reads GAGVSQSPSNKVTEKGKDVELRCDPISGHTALYWYRQSLGQGLEFLIYFQGNSAPDKSGLPSDRFSAERTGGSVSTLTIQRTQQEDSAVYLCASSLEPGKGYTFGSGTRLTVV.

This sequence joins TRBV5-4 and TRBJ2-5; TRBD1 agrees at 9 bases. Per the germline V gene, CDR1 is SGHNT and CDR2 is YYREEE (reference sequence). This CDR3 comprises 16 residues. V shed 4 bases and J 2 bases; nucleotides not matched to a gene: 9. The DNA for the CDR3 is TGTGCCAGCAGCATAGGACAGGGGCCTAATCAAGAGACCCAGTACTTC. This translates into CASSIGQGPNQETQYF.

This clone was seen a handful of times. The chain uses TRBV19 and TRBJ1-1; D ambiguous. The germline V gene encodes CDR1 LNHDA and CDR2 SQIVND (reference sequence). V lost 7 bases and J lost 1, with 10 bases in between. The CDR3 runs 13 residues. As DNA, the CDR3 is TGTGCCAGTATAAGGAGGGCGAACACTGAAGCTTTCTTT. It specifies CASIRRANTEAFF. Drawing the rest from reference TRBV19 and TRBJ1-1, the complete variable domain is DGGITQSPKYLFRKEGQNVTLSCEQNLNHDAMYWYRQDPGQGLRLIYYSQIVNDFQKGDIAEGYSVSREKKESFPLTVTSAQKNPTAFYLCASIRRANTEAFFGQGTRLTVV.

This clone was recorded a few times. The V and J genes are TRBV7-9 and TRBJ2-1; 8 bases fit TRBD2. Trimming removed 5 bases from V and 0 bases from J; junction bases left unmatched: 12. This CDR3 has 18 amino acids. Germline V gene lookup returns CDR1 SEHNR and CDR2 FQNEAQ (reference sequence). The CDR3 DNA sequence: TGTGCCAGCAGCAATTCCGGGGGGGACCTAAGCTCCTACAATGAGCAGTTCTTC. As protein: CASSNSGGDLSSYNEQFF.

The chain carries TRBV19 and TRBJ2-5; 12 bases map to TRBD1. The CDR3 length is 14 residues. Germline V gene sequence: CDR1 LNHDA, CDR2 SQIVND (reference sequence). V was clipped by 5 bases and J by 5 bases; unmatched bases: 3. CDR3 loop: CASSLGTGGETQYF. CDR3 DNA sequence: TGTGCCAGTAGTCTCGGGACAGGGGGCGAGACCCAGTACTTC.

This clone was recorded a few times. The V call is TRBV19, the J call TRBJ2-3; D is unclear. Germline CDR1 is LNHDA and CDR2 is SQIVND (reference sequence). Trimming pared 8 bases from V and 0 bases from J, leaving 21 bases between. There are 17 residues in the CDR3. The CDR3 nucleotides are TGTGCCAGTCAAGATTTTGGGTCGCCGACTAGCACAGATACGCAGTATTTT. Amino acids: CASQDFGSPTSTDTQYF.

This chain connects TRBV6-1 to TRBJ2-3; maybe TRBD2 (6 bases). The V end was cut by 5 bases, the J end by 2 bases, with 14 bases between. Germline V lookup: CDR1 MNHNS, CDR2 SASEGT. The CDR3 is made up of 15 amino acids. The chain's CDR3 is CASSHRAGYTDTQYF. The CDR3 nucleotides are TGTGCCAGCAGTCATAGAGCGGGCTACACAGATACGCAGTATTTT.

The chain combines TRBV7-9 with TRBJ2-1, with 9 nucleotides matching TRBD1. There are 14 residues in the CDR3. The junction had 14 bases not matched to a gene; V was cut back by 5 bases and J by 15 bases. CDR1 is SEHNR, CDR2 FQNEAQ, per germline (reference sequence). CDR3 bases: TGTGCCAGCAGCGTACAGGGGGCTACCTCCTATGTGTTCTTC. Its protein product is CASSVQGATSYVFF.

This clone occurred once. This sequence joins TRBV11-1 and TRBJ2-5; TRBD1 aligns across 7 bases. Germline CDR1 SGHAT, CDR2 FQDESV (reference sequence). Trimming cost V 5 bases and J 4 bases; bases outside gene matches: 7. The CDR3 is 14 amino acids. The CDR3 loop reads CASSPDRVSETQYF. The CDR3 region has the DNA TGTGCCAGCAGCCCCGACAGGGTATCAGAGACCCAGTACTTC.

V usage is TRBV5-1 and J usage is TRBJ2-2, with D possibly being TRBD1 (7 bases). CDR3 size: 13 residues. The V end was cut by 7 bases, the J end by 7 bases, with 14 bases between. In germline, CDR1 is SGHRS, CDR2 YFSETQ. The CDR3 DNA sequence: TGCGCCAGCTTCTACAGGGGAGGCGGGGAGCTGTTTTTT. Translation: CASFYRGGGELFF.

The chain combines TRBV12-5 with TRBJ2-1; the match to TRBD1 covers 8 bases. Germline-derived CDR1 and CDR2 are LGHNT and FRNRAP. The CDR3 runs to 15 residues. Trimming took 3 bases from V and 13 from J; bases not matched to a gene: 14. This CDR3 is CASGLLNTGGSGQFF. Here the CDR3 DNA reads TGTGCTAGTGGTTTACTAAATACAGGGGGGTCTGGTCAGTTCTTC.